This T cell receptor beta chain emerged from a study of blood T cells in healthy people across ages (dated by TCRdb to the mid-2010s). For the study in its entirety: In model experiments, template switching captured about one uniquely barcoded TCR beta cDNA molecule for every two T cells. To avoid experimental bias, donors of different ages were spread randomly across the sequencing lanes. For two donors (one aged 18 to 29 and one aged 80 or older), the study analyzed two additional independent replicas of 1 million unique cDNA reads from the same blood draw. The donors were split into four age groups: young (average around 17 years), middle-aged (roughly 40), aged (more than 60) and long-lived (roughly 86). To track age-related changes in TCR beta repertoire diversity, the study relied on deep sequencing normalized with unique cDNA molecular identifiers.

The library was made by 5' RACE. Sequencing took place on an Illumina HiSeq 2500. A second 7 to 11 cycle PCR used a sample-barcoded 5' primer and a J-beta primer mix. Each TCR beta cDNA molecule received a unique molecular identifier from a template-switch 5' adaptor carrying 12 random nucleotides. Each sample yielded at least 3 million CDR3-containing paired-end reads. First-strand cDNA synthesis was performed from all RNA using the Mint cDNA synthesis kit, with priming by a TRBC-specific oligonucleotide. After uracil-DNA glycosylase treatment, a first 18-cycle PCR used universal primers M1SS and BC2_uni_R on all cDNA. As for the original processing: For normalization, 1 million high-quality reads were randomly selected from each sample, with every read carrying a distinct molecular identifier. Reads with shared molecular identifiers were discarded instead of being binned into consensus sequences. CDR3 identification, clonotype clustering and error correction used MiTCR with a Q25 quality threshold and the strictest error-elimination algorithm. A nonparametric unseen species model using Euler transformation provided a lower-bound estimate of total TCR beta diversity. Using fastp trimming at Q25 and MiXCR clonotype assembly, TCRdb reanalyzed the public sequencing data and kept in-frame beta chains. Entries are consolidated by CDR3 protein sequence, retaining the most common genes and DNA. V and J calls and clone size were set by TCRdb, not the authors. This sample comprises 600,000 or so distinct CDR3 sequences, 25% to 35% of them detected only once. The top ten clones comprise around a sixth of the sample.

Looking up the germline V gene (reference sequence) yields CDR1 DFQATT and CDR2 SNEGSKA. The CDR3 holds 15 amino acids from the cysteine to the phenylalanine. The only DNA kept is the CDR3, 45 bases in frame from the first base. The germline V and J ends show losses of 3 bases and 1 base respectively, and no gene match explains 4 bases of the junction. This clonotype was observed a few times. Its recognized antigen is unknown. This may be a read error: a much more frequent sequence differs by one nucleotide. Beyond this particular receptor, the publication reports: Conclusive comparison of naive and antigen-experienced compartments was prevented by the profiling of bulk unsorted PBMCs. Compared with the aged group, more naive CD4+ T cells, fewer expanded clones and increased TCR diversity were shown by the long-lived group, suggesting age selection. Observed TCR beta diversity per million T cells fell roughly linearly with age, and a significant reduction was already apparent by age around 40. Estimates of total diversity based on one million sequenced T cells were considered lower bounds and underestimates. A strong correlation was found between observed TCR beta diversity and the percentage of naive T cells measured by flow cytometry. Because the CMV infection status of the donors was unknown, age-related changes in expanded clonotypes may potentially have been confounded.

Systemically healthy Caucasian individuals from Russia, about 38 in total and aged about 6 to 95 years, were included as donors. Each donor gave 8 to 10 milliliters of peripheral blood, collected into EDTA-treated Vacutainer tubes. Ficoll-Paque density-gradient centrifugation was used to isolate PBMCs, with at least 6.5 million obtained per sample. Total RNA, at least 5 micrograms per sample, was extracted from PBMCs with Trizol reagent. For every donor, flow cytometry on a PBMC aliquot measured the percentage of naive CD45RAhigh/CD27high T cells. Here the chain combines TRBV20-1 and TRBJ2-3, and TRBD2 aligns with 10 junction nucleotides. The receptor's source is a woman older than 75 in good health. The sample taken for sequencing was blood. CDR3 region: CSASLSGGGTDTQYF. The DNA sequence is given as TGCAGTGCTAGTTTGAGCGGGGGGGGCACAGATACGCAGTATTTT.